This T cell receptor beta chain is from a study of T-cell reconstitution after alpha-beta-depleted transplantation in children. Findings and caveats of the study: Reports say that about two months after transplant, the alpha-beta T cells came out of several hundred graft clones that had expanded. Among T cells one year after transplant, newly produced cells accounted for most counts and diversity. Surviving thymic progenitors and recipient T cells were the source of high TCRbeta diversity at day 60 in some patients.

CDR3 length: 14 residues. Per germline, CDR1 SNHLY and CDR2 FYNNEI. The V segment lost 8 bases and the J segment 2 bases; nucleotides outside the gene matches: 5. Points on this clonotype: What it binds is not known.

A TCRbeta library incorporating unique molecular identifiers was prepared. From the PCR reads, TCRdb called clonotypes with MiXCR, one entry per CDR3 protein. Of 750,000 to 950,000 distinct CDR3 sequences listed, approximately 15% are singletons. The chain has TRBV2 and TRBJ2-1, with 8 bases fitting TRBD2. The origin of this receptor is a male patient aged 10 to 17 who had a stem cell transplant for acute lymphoblastic leukemia, so the T cells may come from the graft donor. The source material was PBMCs, mostly from graft donor cells, sampled 360 days after TCRalphabeta/CD19-depleted stem cell transplant. DNA of the CDR3: TGTGCCAGCGGGGGTAGCGGGACCTACAATGAGCAGTTCTTC. Translating gives CASGGSGTYNEQFF.